Sequencing of this T cell receptor (beta chain) was carried out in a study of OX40 agonist ivuxolimab in advanced cancers. For the study at large: Hepatocellular carcinoma, melanoma, renal cell or head and neck cancer affected the dose-escalation patients. Partial responses were seen in three patients, one with hepatocellular carcinoma and two with cutaneous melanoma. Notes on the study in general: By week 6 at 0.1 to 3.0 mg/kg, blood CD4+ and CD8+ T cells had expanded clonally.

Using immunoSEQ multiplex PCR, the repertoire was profiled, and TCRdb retains in-frame clones only, with some absent. Seen here are approximately 72,000 clones, around 90% observed once, and the top ten hold approximately 0.86%. As regards this clone: Its matching antigen is unknown.

V gave up 3 bases and J gave up 1 base, with 6 bases separating them. This CDR3 has 13 amino acids. The germline V gene encodes CDR1 KGHSH and CDR2 LQKENI. The genes are TRBV18 and TRBJ1-1, with D unclear. Sample: CD4+ or CD8+ T cells sorted from blood, taken in a trial of the OX40 agonist ivuxolimab. The clonotype was recovered from an adult with an advanced solid tumor such as melanoma, head and neck, liver or kidney cancer. Here the CDR3 reads CASSPLANTEAFF. CDR3 in DNA: TGTGCCAGCTCACCTCTCGCGAACACTGAAGCTTTCTTT. Full variable domain (missing parts from reference TRBV18 and TRBJ1-1): NAGVMQNPRHLVRRRGQEARLRCSPMKGHSHVYWYRQLPEEGLKFMVYLQKENIIDESGMPKERFSAEFPKEGPSILRIQQVVRGDSAAYFCASSPLANTEAFFGQGTRLTVV.